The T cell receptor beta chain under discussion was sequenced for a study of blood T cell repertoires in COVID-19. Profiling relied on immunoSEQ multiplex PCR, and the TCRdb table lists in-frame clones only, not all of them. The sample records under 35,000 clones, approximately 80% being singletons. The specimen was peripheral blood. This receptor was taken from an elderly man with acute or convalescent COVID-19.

CDR3 loop: CASSRRTGGFLEYGYTF. For the CDR3, the DNA is TGTGCCAGTAGTCGCAGGACAGGGGGTTTTTTAGAGTATGGCTACACCTTC. The gene calls are TRBV19 and TRBJ1-2; 10 bases agree with TRBD1. This CDR3 region has 17 residues. V gave up 5 bases and J gave up 5 bases; unmatched junction bases: 14. Germline loops: CDR1 LNHDA, CDR2 SQIVND (reference sequence).